Listed below are T cell receptor beta chains from one sample, sequenced in a study of a mutant IDH1 vaccine in newly diagnosed glioma. Assay used: immunoSEQ multiplex PCR; TCRdb lists only in-frame clones, some missing. Of about 88,000 clones listed, over 75% were seen once; the top ten hold less than 6.5%. The specimen comprised PBMCs, sampled from a glioma patient treated with radiotherapy, temozolomide or both. Every receptor here comes from a middle-aged man with glioma. Some clones in this sample may be carry-over from other donors' samples. The CDR3 runs from the conserved cysteine through the conserved F or W. The order of the fields is CDR3 DNA, CDR3 protein, clone size, V gene, D gene, J gene. D genes are given only for firm matches. Clone size is shown for a subset of rows, as once, few, many or a class of expanded clone.

CDR3 DNA: TGTGCCACCAGCCCGGGACAGGGGCGCTACGAGCAGTACTTC
CDR3 protein: CATSPGQGRYEQYF
clone size: NA
V gene: TRBV15
D gene: TRBD1
J gene: TRBJ2-7

CDR3 DNA: TGTGCCAGCAGTTCCTCCCGCCAGGTCCAAAAACTGTTTTTT
CDR3 protein: CASSSSRQVQKLFF
clone size: NA
V gene: TRBV6-6
D gene: NA
J gene: TRBJ1-4

CDR3 DNA: TGTGCCAGCACCCATGCCTATCACCCCTACGAGCAGTACTTC
CDR3 protein: CASTHAYHPYEQYF
clone size: NA
V gene: TRBV6-6
D gene: NA
J gene: TRBJ2-7

CDR3 DNA: TGTGCCTGGAGTGGTAAACCTAACACTGAAGCTTTCTTT
CDR3 protein: CAWSGKPNTEAFF
clone size: once
V gene: TRBV30
D gene: NA
J gene: TRBJ1-1

CDR3 DNA: TGTGCCAGCAACGCGGGACATCGGGGAGAGACCCAGTACTTC
CDR3 protein: CASNAGHRGETQYF
clone size: NA
V gene: TRBV5-8
D gene: NA
J gene: TRBJ2-5

CDR3 DNA: TGTGCCAGCAGCCCCTGGGTAAAGCCCGACGAGCAGTACTTC
CDR3 protein: CASSPWVKPDEQYF
clone size: NA
V gene: TRBV6-5
D gene: NA
J gene: TRBJ2-7

CDR3 DNA: TGCGCCAGCAGCTGGGACAGGGGATATAATTCACCCCTCCACTTT
CDR3 protein: CASSWDRGYNSPLHF
clone size: NA
V gene: TRBV5-1
D gene: TRBD1
J gene: TRBJ1-6

CDR3 DNA: TGTGCCAGCAGTCTCGGGGGGGTACACAATGAGCAGTTCTTC
CDR3 protein: CASSLGGVHNEQFF
clone size: NA
V gene: TRBV9
D gene: TRBD2
J gene: TRBJ2-1

CDR3 DNA: TGTGCCAGCAGCACCGAGGGGGGAAGCTCCTACGAGCAGTACTTC
CDR3 protein: CASSTEGGSSYEQYF
clone size: NA
V gene: TRBV5-4
D gene: NA
J gene: TRBJ2-7

CDR3 DNA: TGTGCCAGCAGTTATACTCAGGGGAAAGGCTACACCTTC
CDR3 protein: CASSYTQGKGYTF
clone size: NA
V gene: TRBV6-5
D gene: NA
J gene: TRBJ1-2

CDR3 DNA: TGTGCCAGCAGCTTTTCACGAGGAGGCTCCTATAATTCACCCCTCCACTTT
CDR3 protein: CASSFSRGGSYNSPLHF
clone size: NA
V gene: TRBV7-2
D gene: NA
J gene: TRBJ1-6

CDR3 DNA: TGTGCCAGCAGTACCAGCAATCAGCCCCAGCATTTT
CDR3 protein: CASSTSNQPQHF
clone size: once
V gene: TRBV6-6
D gene: NA
J gene: TRBJ1-5

CDR3 DNA: TGTGCCAGCAGTGACCGGGAGCGATACAATGAGCAGTTCTTC
CDR3 protein: CASSDRERYNEQFF
clone size: NA
V gene: TRBV6-1
D gene: NA
J gene: TRBJ2-1

CDR3 DNA: TGTGCCAGCACTATGGGGTCGGCTGGAAACACCATATATTTT
CDR3 protein: CASTMGSAGNTIYF
clone size: NA
V gene: TRBV6-1
D gene: NA
J gene: TRBJ1-3

CDR3 DNA: TGTGCCAGTAGTGCATCGGGCAGCCGGGGGATTCAGTACTTC
CDR3 protein: CASSASGSRGIQYF
clone size: few
V gene: TRBV19
D gene: NA
J gene: TRBJ2-4

CDR3 DNA: TGTGCCAGCAGCGCCGGGACAGGGGTCTACGAGCAGTACTTC
CDR3 protein: CASSAGTGVYEQYF
clone size: NA
V gene: TRBV6-5
D gene: TRBD1
J gene: TRBJ2-7